This T cell receptor (beta chain) was obtained from a study of post-analysis software for immune sequencing data. Across the study: As for disease course, relapsing-remitting, secondary progressive and progressive-relapsing multiple sclerosis were all included. Regarding the study as a whole: Relative to controls, patients with multiple sclerosis showed significantly lower normalized Chao1 diversity. Included in a set of 5 or 6 TRBV segments more frequent in patients than controls were TRBV5-6, TRBV5-1 and TRBV20-1.

Concerning this clonotype: The antigen remains undetermined. The junction departs from the called germline gene at one end, perhaps through a read error.

CDR1 SGHRS and CDR2 YFSETQ come from the germline V gene. There are 15 residues in the CDR3. Carried by the TCR beta cDNA libraries were unique molecular identifiers. One entry per CDR3 protein results from TCRdb running MiXCR on the PCR reads. The sample includes some 450,000 distinct CDR3 sequences, roughly 45% seen only once; the top ten take 9% to 14%. This rearrangement joins TRBV5-1 to TRBJ2-7, with 8 bases lining up with TRBD2. Sequenced material: blood. The origin of this receptor is a girl aged 5-17 years with multiple sclerosis. This CDR3 is CASILLAGLTYEQYF. DNA of the CDR3: TGCGCCAGCATCTTGCTAGCGGGCCTTACCTACGAGCAGTACTTC.